This paragraph covers one T cell receptor (beta chain) sequence. Source study methods: Counts of nucleated cells, estimated from reference gene primer amplification, were obtained. Only in-frame clones appear in the TCRdb table, and some are missing; sequencing was by immunoSEQ multiplex PCR. V and J calls and clone size are given by that table; D and trimming were obtained from the DNA. The sample comprises 190,000 or so clones, around 90% of which are singletons, and less than 3% rests with the top ten. These data belong to a study of blood T cell repertoires in COVID-19. Study at large: The study drew acute and convalescent COVID-19 samples from the United States, Italy and Spain. In each case, the material was cDNA or gDNA derived from T cells, B-cell-depleted T cells, or PBMCs.

CDR1 SGHKS and CDR2 YYEKEE come from the germline V gene (reference sequence). With 2 bases removed from V and 5 bases from J, the gap between germline ends came to 16 bases. The CDR3 length is 15 residues. The sample taken for sequencing was peripheral blood. This TCR was recovered from a man in his forties with active or convalescent COVID-19. V is TRBV5-5 and J is TRBJ1-1; D may be TRBD1 (5 bases). The CDR3 DNA reads as TGTGCCAGCAGCTTCAGGCAGGGCCGAGAGACTGAAGCTTTCTTT. It codes for CASSFRQGRETEAFF.